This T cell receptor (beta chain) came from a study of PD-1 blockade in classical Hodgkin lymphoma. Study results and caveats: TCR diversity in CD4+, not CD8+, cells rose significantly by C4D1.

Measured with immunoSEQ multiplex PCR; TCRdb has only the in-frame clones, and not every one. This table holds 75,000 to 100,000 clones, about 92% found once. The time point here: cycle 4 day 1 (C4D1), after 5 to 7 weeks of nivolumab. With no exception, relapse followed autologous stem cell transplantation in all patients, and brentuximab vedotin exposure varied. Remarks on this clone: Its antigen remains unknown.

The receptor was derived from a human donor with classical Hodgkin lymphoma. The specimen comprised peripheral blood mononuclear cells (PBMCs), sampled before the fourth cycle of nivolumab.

CDR3 loop: CASSDGKEAFF. The CDR3 nucleotides are TGTGCCAGCAGTGATGGGAAAGAAGCTTTCTTT. The chain couples TRBV25-1 to TRBJ1-1; no firm D call. Deletions cut 3 bases from V and 8 bases from J, with 7 bases between. Germline V gene lookup returns CDR1 MGHDK and CDR2 SYGVNS. The CDR3 totals 11 residues.